These 4 T cell receptor beta chains share one sample of origin, sequenced in a study of metastatic and nonmetastatic thyroid tumors. TCRdb reprocessed the PCR reads using MiXCR. The sample lists about 45,000 clones, under 4% occurring once. Before thyroid surgery, none of the patients had received any treatment. Sequenced sample: blood. All receptors derive from a female donor with papillary thyroid cancer or a benign thyroid nodule (not recorded which). Some clones in this sample may be carry-over from other donors' samples.

The chain has TRBV6-5 and TRBJ2-1, with TRBD2 matching 8 bases. This CDR3 spans 16 amino acids. Germline V lookup: CDR1 MNHEY, CDR2 SVGAGI. V shed 0 bases, J shed 7 bases, and the junction held 8 bases outside the gene matches. CDR3 loop: CASSYSSGLEGNEQFF. Here the CDR3 DNA reads TGTGCCAGCAGTTACTCTTCGGGACTAGAGGGTAATGAGCAGTTCTTC.

This clone occurred many times. The chain carries TRBV11-3 and TRBJ2-1; 14 bases are shared with TRBD2. Losses at the gene ends were 1 base for V and 7 bases for J; bases not matched to a gene: 3. Per the germline V gene, CDR1 is SGHNT and CDR2 is YENEEA. The CDR3 is 16 amino acids. DNA for the CDR3: TGTGCCAGCAGCTTAGGCGGACTAGCGGGAGGAAATGAGCAGTTCTTC. This gives the protein CASSLGGLAGGNEQFF.

Only a few counts were recorded for this clone. The V gene is TRBV6-2 or TRBV6-3, the J gene TRBJ1-3; perhaps TRBD1 as D (6 bases). This CDR3 has 14 residues. In germline, CDR1 is MNHEY, CDR2 SVGEGT. Trimming took off 5 bases at V and 4 bases at J, with 12 bases between the two ends. In DNA, the CDR3 is TGTGCCAGCAGTGAACAGGGTGACGGAAACACCATATATTTT. Protein: CASSEQGDGNTIYF.

This clone was seen repeatedly, ten times or more. This chain links TRBV6-1 with TRBJ2-2; D may be TRBD1 (8 bases). The CDR3 consists of 15 residues. CDR1 and CDR2 from the germline V gene are MNHNS and SASEGT. The ends were cut back, 7 bases at V and 14 bases at J, with 26 bases in the middle. The CDR3 is CASIQQQGGRGELFF. As DNA, the CDR3 is TGTGCCAGCATCCAACAACAGGGGGGGCGGGGAGAACTGTTTTTT.